A selection of T cell receptor beta chains follows, all from one sample in a study of beta chain features in type 1 diabetes. The assay was immunoSEQ multiplex PCR, and TCRdb's table has in-frame clones only and misses some. Here the sample spans approximately 250,000 clones, approximately 16% being singletons. Specimen: naive CD4+ T cells from blood. These receptors all come from a man younger than 40 with type 1 diabetes. Both conserved end residues are part of each CDR3. The order of the fields is J gene, D gene, V gene, CDR3 length, clone size, CDR3 DNA, CDR3 protein. The D gene is left open where the match is weak. Clone size is given for some rows only: seen once, a few or many times, or a class if the clone is expanded.

j_gene: TRBJ2-5; d_gene: .; v_gene: TRBV30; len: 12; abundance: .; CDR3nt: TGTGCCTGGAGTGAGGCGGGGTGGACCCAGTACTTC; CDR3aa: CAWSEAGWTQYF
j_gene: TRBJ2-7; d_gene: TRBD1; v_gene: TRBV15; len: 15; abundance: few; CDR3nt: TGTGCCACCAGCAGAGACCGGACAGGGAACTACGAGCAGTACTTC; CDR3aa: CATSRDRTGNYEQYF
j_gene: TRBJ2-3; d_gene: TRBD2; v_gene: TRBV4-3; len: 18; abundance: .; CDR3nt: TGCGCCAGCAGCCAAGAGATAGCGGGAGGGCCTTGGCAAGATACGCAGTATTTT; CDR3aa: CASSQEIAGGPWQDTQYF
j_gene: TRBJ2-3; d_gene: .; v_gene: TRBV30; len: 15; abundance: .; CDR3nt: TGTGCCTGGAGTCGGCAGGGTGGATTCACAGATACGCAGTATTTT; CDR3aa: CAWSRQGGFTDTQYF
j_gene: TRBJ2-7; d_gene: .; v_gene: TRBV15; len: 17; abundance: .; CDR3nt: TGTGCCACCAGCAATGGTAGGGGGGGCACACCCCTCGGGGAGCAGTACTTC; CDR3aa: CATSNGRGGTPLGEQYF
j_gene: TRBJ1-1; d_gene: .; v_gene: TRBV25-1; len: 13; abundance: .; CDR3nt: TGTGCCAGCAGTGCCAGGGTGAACACTGAAGCTTTCTTT; CDR3aa: CASSARVNTEAFF
j_gene: TRBJ2-1; d_gene: TRBD1; v_gene: TRBV7-3; len: 14; abundance: .; CDR3nt: TGTGCCAGCAGCCCCGACAGGGGGCGAAGGGAGCAGTTCTTC; CDR3aa: CASSPDRGRREQFF
j_gene: TRBJ2-1; d_gene: TRBD2; v_gene: TRBV4-1; len: 16; abundance: few; CDR3nt: TGCGCCAGCAGCCAAGAAGGGGCGGGAGGGCCCAATGAGCAGTTCTTC; CDR3aa: CASSQEGAGGPNEQFF
j_gene: TRBJ2-6; d_gene: .; v_gene: TRBV28; len: 16; abundance: few; CDR3nt: TGTGCCAGCAGTCCGACAGGAGCCTCTGGGGCCAACGTCCTGACTTTC; CDR3aa: CASSPTGASGANVLTF
j_gene: TRBJ2-3; d_gene: TRBD2; v_gene: TRBV10-3; len: 19; abundance: few; CDR3nt: TGTGCCATCAGTGAGGCCTCCGTTGGACTAGCGGGAGCCCGGGATACGCAGTATTTT; CDR3aa: CAISEASVGLAGARDTQYF
j_gene: TRBJ1-1; d_gene: .; v_gene: TRBV29-1; len: 12; abundance: .; CDR3nt: TGCAGCGTGGCCAGGCCCAACACTGAAGCTTTCTTT; CDR3aa: CSVARPNTEAFF
j_gene: TRBJ2-3; d_gene: .; v_gene: TRBV7-2; len: 16; abundance: .; CDR3nt: TGTGCCAGCAGCTTAGGTGTGAGCTTTAGCACAGATACGCAGTATTTT; CDR3aa: CASSLGVSFSTDTQYF
j_gene: TRBJ2-6; d_gene: .; v_gene: TRBV14; len: 15; abundance: .; CDR3nt: TGTGCCAGCAGCCAAGCGAACGTTGGGGCCAACGTCCTGACTTTC; CDR3aa: CASSQANVGANVLTF
j_gene: TRBJ2-1; d_gene: .; v_gene: TRBV18; len: 13; abundance: few; CDR3nt: TGTGCCAGCTCAGGGGACACTGACAATGAGCAGTTCTTC; CDR3aa: CASSGDTDNEQFF